This T cell receptor beta chain emerged from a study of T-cell memory formation after mild COVID-19. Constant-segment primers were used for 5'RACE, and the resulting TCR alpha and TCR beta cDNA libraries carried sample barcodes and UMIs. TCRdb re-derived calls from the 5' RACE reads in MiXCR, one entry per CDR3 protein. The profile covers about 150,000 distinct CDR3 sequences, with roughly 21% appearing a single time and approximately 2.4% taken by the ten largest. Remarks on this clonotype: Its antigen is unidentified.

The germline CDR1 and CDR2 sequences are SGHTA and FQGNSA. V dropped 5 bases and J dropped 4 bases, with 10 bases sitting between them. This CDR3 contains 13 residues. Overall study results and limits: Later expanders leaned toward CD4+, whereas clones contracting from day 15 to 85 were balanced CD4/CD8.

Sequenced material: PBMCs or a T cell subset sorted from them (not recorded which). This TCR was sampled from an adult woman who had mild COVID-19 (a few samples of this study predate the infection). Cell type and time point are not known. The V gene is TRBV7-2, the J gene TRBJ2-3, with TRBD2 as a possible D gene (5 bases). DNA of the CDR3: TGTGCCAGCAGCGCCGGACTGCCAGATACGCAGTATTTT. This encodes CASSAGLPDTQYF.